This TCR beta chain is from a study of cytomegalovirus exposure and HLA in healthy donors (dated by TCRdb to about 2017). Broadly, across the study: An earlier analysis of approximately 600 of the donors reported 250 to 300 Gb of sequence data and more than 90 million unique TCR beta sequences from some 180 million T cells. An early release that covered about 600 HLA-typed donors contained approximately 300 gigabases of sequencing data and tens of millions of unique TCR sequences. The genetic ancestry cluster associated with self-reported Caucasian donors included 80% to 90% of the roughly 360 genotyped donors. The study was designed to test whether signatures of past pathogen exposure could be identified by cataloging public T cell receptors. Using immunosequencing, the study profiled T cell repertoires from fewer than 850 subjects and related those repertoires to cytomegalovirus serostatus. Along with the roughly 610-subject first cohort, a separate validation cohort of 120 different subjects was used. To predict cytomegalovirus infection status, the study brought together high-throughput TCR immunosequencing, statistical association of individual TCRs with disease status, and machine learning. In a later analysis, previously published TCR beta repertoires from some 640 donors were re-analyzed and high-resolution HLA genotyping was added so that TCR occurrence patterns could be studied. The later analysis used no new phenotypic data to find candidate immune exposures, relying instead on TCR beta sequences and their occurrence across donors. An earlier analysis of a few hundred of the donors applied high-throughput TCR beta sequencing to assess whether each TCR beta V gene segment acted as functional or pseudogenic. Donor age, sex, ethnicity and CMV serostatus were compiled together with the repertoire data. In a later genetic analysis, genome-wide SNP genotypes for about three fifths of the roughly 670 donors were used, and that subset was treated as a discovery cohort. Every repertoire in the discovery cohort had been generated on one and the same sequencing platform. HLA typing covered class I and class II loci at four-digit resolution. Typing coverage differed by locus: A, B, C, DRB1 and DQB1 were typed in roughly 629-630 donors, DQA1 in 522, DPA1 in approximately 600, and DPB1 in roughly 470. Five DR-DQ haplotypes were handled as single units for association and clustering, since linkage in the cohort was strong. On average, roughly 240,000 unique TCR beta nucleotide sequences were sequenced per donor among a few hundred genotyped donors of the cohort, with roughly 20% of those sequences being non-productive.

Deletion took 5 bases off V and 7 bases off J, with a span of 9 bases between the germline ends. CDR1 and CDR2 are read off the germline V gene (reference sequence) as MNHNY and SVGAGI. Counted from cysteine to phenylalanine, this CDR3 has 12 amino acids. Here the CDR3 DNA is all that survives: 36 bases in frame from base 1. Study-level results and caveats: A later analysis associated about 16,000 TCR beta sequences with specific HLA alleles at a false discovery rate of 0.05. A group of highly shared sequence variants was considered likely to be a technical artifact of the sequencing pipeline. Because counts were too low, 15 to 20 rarely observed V segments, including chromosome 9 orphons, were left out of the earlier analysis of about 620 of the donors. In a later genetic analysis, fewer N-insertions in productive TCRs were reported among donors in an Asian-associated ancestry cluster than the roughly 670-donor mean. In vitro tests confirmed that a few of the cytomegalovirus-associated TCR beta chains recognize cytomegalovirus antigens. When HLA alleles, especially DR and DQ, strongly co-occurred, TCR associations were difficult to assign to individual alleles. Some IMGT-functional V segments, including TRBV6-2 and TRBV6-3, could not be told apart with the 87-base-pair reads, so those segments were excluded. Only TCR beta chains were sequenced in this cohort, and the absence of alpha or paired-chain data limited detectable features. In a later analysis, HLA-associated TCR beta chains showed more clonal expansion and lower generation probabilities than non-associated chains that were equally common. Because HLA typing was missing for some donors at each locus, association tests included only the typed subset. The study listed 150 to 200 TCR beta chains as associated with cytomegalovirus. An earlier analysis of approximately 540 of the donors showed that most TCR beta V segments appeared in productive rearrangements either about 87% or about 30% of the time, which broadly matched IMGT annotations. An association between a missense DCLRE1C variant and V-gene and J-gene trimming of TCR beta chains was found in a later genetic analysis and replicated in an independent cohort. A later analysis found that TCR association rates varied across HLA loci, with DRB1 alleles showing the most associated TCRs and HLA-C alleles the fewest. A further reported finding was that TCR beta sequences accurately predicted the HLA-A and HLA-B alleles for most subjects in the first cohort. The only immune exposure information available for the cohort was CMV serostatus. A later analysis found that most CMV-associated TCR beta chains appeared HLA-restricted, with HLA associations seemingly driven largely by CMV exposure. The authors suggested that the approach could potentially be generalized to other disease states and immunological phenotypes. Across donors, most TCR sequences were observed very rarely, whereas some public TCRs were present in many individuals. The classifier was reported to diagnose cytomegalovirus status with high specificity and sensitivity in both the original and validation cohorts. Linkage disequilibrium might explain the correlated functional status among segregating V segments, but an unknown experimental factor could not be ruled out. Roughly uniform sequencing depth across donors was assumed in presence/absence analyses, although this assumption may not hold. According to a later analysis, parvovirus B19, influenza, CMV and Epstein-Barr virus appeared linked to several top co-occurrence clusters.

The cohort consisted of 670 or so healthy bone marrow donors. At the time of sampling, every cohort member was nominally healthy, though immune exposures that went unrecorded were likely present. The donor tested CMV seronegative, placing the donor among the roughly 350 seronegative members of the cohort. A peripheral blood sample was provided by each donor, and peripheral blood mononuclear cells were used for TCR beta sequencing. Genomic DNA was extracted from the blood cell samples with the Qiagen DNeasy Blood Extraction Kit. As concerns this clone: Its cognate antigen has yet to be identified. Nothing much larger sits one base from this clone, and base qualities are not available.

Receptors were amplified or captured by the immunoSEQ multiplex PCR assay. For the multiplex PCR, a mixture combining 60 forward primers for TCR Vbeta segments and 13 reverse primers for TCR Jbeta segments was used. The CDR3 region of rearranged TCR beta genes was amplified from genomic DNA with a multiplex PCR assay. On the Illumina HiSeq System, the amplified TCR beta libraries were sequenced as 87-base-pair reads. The original pipeline was this. A later analysis tallied around 87 million unique TCR beta chains across the 666 repertoires, and about 10 million of those chains were shared by two or more donors. Raw reads were error-corrected and collapsed into unique sequences by a nearest-neighbor algorithm in which closely related sequences were merged to remove PCR and sequencing errors. V, D and J gene segments were assigned by aligning CDR3 sequences to IMGT reference sequences. Each retained sequence needed at least a six-nucleotide match to both a V gene segment and a J gene segment. A rearrangement was called productive if the CDR3 had no stop codons and remained in frame with V and J, and every other rearrangement was called non-productive. CDR3 was defined according to IMGT convention as the region running from the second conserved V-encoded cysteine to the conserved J-encoded phenylalanine. In an earlier analysis of approximately 590 of the donors, sequences lacking an unambiguous match to a single V gene segment were excluded. An earlier analysis of a few hundred of the donors classified V segments as functional when productive rearrangements were above 56.7% and as segregating when the standard deviation between donors was above 5%. To diagnose cytomegalovirus status from the catalog of TCR beta chain sequences, a statistical classification framework was built. In a later analysis, V and J genes were assigned by comparing TCR nucleotide sequences against IMGT/GENE-DB human TR gene sequences. Using the TCRdist pipeline, a later analysis assigned CDR3 sequences along with most-parsimonious VDJ recombination scenarios. In a later analysis, each TCR beta chain was defined by its CDR3 amino acid sequence together with its V-gene family, and reads lacking a unique V-gene family were excluded. To address suspected cross-contamination and a sequencing artifact, a later analysis removed around 590 highly shared, low-generation-probability nucleotide sequences. In a later analysis, a clonal expansion index was calculated for each public chain from normalized within-repertoire ranks of inferred template counts. A later analysis computed generation probabilities with a VDJ recombination model fitted to out-of-frame rearrangements, and checked the results against IGoR. In a later analysis, TCR-TCR, TCR-HLA and TCR-CMV co-occurrence was scored with hypergeometric tests, and a repertoire-size bias correction was applied to TCR pairs. False discovery rates were estimated in a later analysis by permuting HLA or CMV assignments 20 times. In a later analysis, co-occurring TCRs were grouped with DBSCAN, and TCRdist sequence similarity was added when clustering was performed within HLA-allele-positive subsets. Repertoires with fewer than 30,000 or more than 120,000 public chains, plus five repertoires with anomalous nucleotide sharing, were excluded from co-occurrence clustering. Drawn from immuneACCESS, this table holds only the in-frame rearrangements with V and J called that TCRdb kept. Clones are partly lost; checked studies trace under half to an unresolved V gene and leave the rest unexplained. Clonal size and the V and J genes are those of that table, whereas D and trimming came from the DNA. The sample table lists around 180,000 clones, roughly four fifths of them with a count of one. Less than 2% of the sample lies in the top ten.

This receptor was identified in a man aged 18 to 29 in good health and CMV-seronegative. The chain is made from TRBV6-6 and TRBJ2-1; the D gene lacks a confident call. The specimen was PBMCs. The bases read TGTGCCAGCAGTCCCGCGGTAAATGAGCAGTTCTTC. This gives the protein CASSPAVNEQFF.